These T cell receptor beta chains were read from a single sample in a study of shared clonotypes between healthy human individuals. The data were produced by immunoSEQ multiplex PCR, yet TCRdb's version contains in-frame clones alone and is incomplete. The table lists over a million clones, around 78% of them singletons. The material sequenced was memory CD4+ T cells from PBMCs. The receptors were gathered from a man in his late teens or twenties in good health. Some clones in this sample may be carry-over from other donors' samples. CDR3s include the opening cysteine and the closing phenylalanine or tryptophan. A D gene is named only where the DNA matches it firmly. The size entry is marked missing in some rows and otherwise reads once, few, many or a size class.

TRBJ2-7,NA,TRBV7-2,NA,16,CASSVQGLGEGYEQYF,TGTGCCAGCAGCGTACAGGGACTGGGGGAGGGCTACGAGCAGTACTTC
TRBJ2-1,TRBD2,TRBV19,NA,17,CASSRTSGQIGYNEQFF,TGTGCCAGTAGTCGAACTAGCGGGCAAATTGGTTACAATGAGCAGTTCTTC
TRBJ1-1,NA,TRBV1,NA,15,CTSSQEIRGPAEAFF,TGCACCAGCAGCCAAGAGATAAGGGGGCCAGCTGAAGCTTTCTTT
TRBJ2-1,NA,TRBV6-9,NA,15,CASSYTLGGNNEQFF,TGTGCCAGCAGTTATACACTCGGTGGCAACAATGAGCAGTTCTTC
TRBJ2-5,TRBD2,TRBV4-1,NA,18,CASSQGPSGRGYAETQYF,TGCGCCAGCAGCCAAGGGCCTAGCGGGAGAGGATATGCGGAGACCCAGTACTTC
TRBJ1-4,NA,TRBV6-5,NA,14,CATLPSSTNEKLFF,TGTGCCACGCTGCCTTCTTCAACTAATGAAAAACTGTTTTTT
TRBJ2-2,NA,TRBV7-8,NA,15,CASSRGSGITGELFF,TGTGCCAGCAGCCGTGGGTCAGGGATCACCGGGGAGCTGTTTTTT
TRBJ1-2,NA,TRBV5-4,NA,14,CASSSPRGNYGYTF,TGTGCCAGCAGCTCCCCCCGGGGAAACTATGGCTACACCTTC
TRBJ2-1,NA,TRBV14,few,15,CASSLQGQGFGEQFF,TGTGCCAGCAGCCTCCAGGGCCAAGGGTTTGGTGAGCAGTTCTTC
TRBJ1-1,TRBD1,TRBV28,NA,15,CASSSSGGADTEAFF,TGTGCCAGCAGTTCTTCAGGGGGCGCGGACACTGAAGCTTTCTTT
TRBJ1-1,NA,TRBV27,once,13,CASTLSLGTEAFF,TGTGCCAGCACCCTTTCTCTGGGCACTGAAGCTTTCTTT
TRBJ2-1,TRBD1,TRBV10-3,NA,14,CAISDGTGSNEQFF,TGTGCCATCAGTGATGGGACAGGGTCCAATGAGCAGTTCTTC
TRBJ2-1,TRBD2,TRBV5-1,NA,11,CASGDAGGQFF,TGCGCCAGCGGCGACGCGGGAGGACAGTTCTTC
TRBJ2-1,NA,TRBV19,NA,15,CASSISPGGWNEQFF,TGTGCCAGTAGTATATCTCCAGGAGGATGGAATGAGCAGTTCTTC
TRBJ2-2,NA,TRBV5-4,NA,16,CASSLKGQANTGELFF,TGTGCCAGCAGCCTGAAGGGACAAGCGAACACCGGGGAGCTGTTTTTT
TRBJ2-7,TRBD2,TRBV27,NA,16,CASRSWSGRGSYEQYF,TGTGCCAGCCGCTCCTGGAGCGGGAGGGGTTCCTACGAGCAGTACTTC
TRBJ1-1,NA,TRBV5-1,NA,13,CASRPDRNTEAFF,TGCGCCAGCAGACCCGACAGAAACACTGAAGCTTTCTTT
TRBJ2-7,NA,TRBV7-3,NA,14,CASSSAGEGFEQYF,TGTGCCAGCAGCTCGGCAGGGGAGGGTTTCGAGCAGTACTTC
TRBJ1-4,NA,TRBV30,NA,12,CAWNGVREKLFF,TGTGCCTGGAATGGGGTCCGGGAAAAACTGTTTTTT
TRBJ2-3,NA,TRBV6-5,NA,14,CASSYGRGEDTQYF,TGTGCCAGCAGTTACGGGCGAGGGGAAGATACGCAGTATTTT